Below, 18 T cell receptor beta chains from the same sample are listed, as sequenced in a study of shared clonotypes between healthy human individuals (TCRdb year 2020). Libraries were built with the immunoSEQ multiplex PCR assay. Entries here come from immuneACCESS through TCRdb and include only in-frame sequences with V and J called. Some clones fail to appear in such tables; in the studies checked, an unresolved V gene covers under half of the shortfall, and the cause of the remainder is unknown. This sample lists some 980,000 clones; over 60% were detected once. The ten biggest clones cover about 1.5% of the sample. The sample was memory CD4+ T cells sorted from blood. The sample's cell subset or site label, decoded: CD45RA-negative fraction. These receptors originate from a man aged 18 to 29 in good health.

The chain links TRBV6-4 to TRBJ2-3, with TRBD1 as a possible D gene (5 bases). The CDR3 extends over 13 amino acids. CDR1 MRHNA and CDR2 SNTAGT come from the germline V gene. Trimming removed 6 bases from V and 5 bases from J, with 12 bases in between. CDR3 nucleotide sequence: TGTGCCAGCAGCCCCAGGGAACGAGATACGCAGTATTTT. This codes for CASSPRERDTQYF.

This clone was seen only a few times. The rearrangement joins TRBV4-3 to TRBJ2-2; D is ambiguous. CDR3 length: 18 residues. Germline V CDR1 and CDR2: LGHNA, YSLEER. V dropped 0 bases and J dropped 2 bases, with 16 bases sitting between them. CDR3: CASSQDPTANRNTGELFF. The DNA of the CDR3 is TGCGCCAGCAGCCAAGACCCGACTGCCAATCGCAACACCGGGGAGCTGTTTTTT.

This clone was seen a single time. V and J are TRBV5-1 and TRBJ2-7; the D gene could be TRBD1 or TRBD2 (6 bases each). Trimming took 4 bases from V and 4 from J, leaving 15 bases between them. Germline values: CDR1 SGHRS, CDR2 YFSETQ. This CDR3 region has 14 residues. CDR3 amino acids: CASSEAGHHYEQYF. The CDR3 nucleotides are TGCGCCAGCAGCGAGGCGGGACACCATTACGAGCAGTACTTC.

This clone has at least ten counts. This chain joins TRBV29-1 and TRBJ2-3; D may be TRBD2 (6 bases). Trimming cost V 6 bases and J 4 bases, with 17 bases left between them. Germline V gene lookup returns CDR1 SQVTM and CDR2 ANQGSEA. This CDR3 contains 14 residues. The chain's CDR3 is CSVVRSLAADTQYF. CDR3 coding DNA: TGCAGCGTGGTCAGGTCTTTAGCGGCAGATACGCAGTATTTT.

This clone is a singleton in its sample. The gene calls are TRBV11-2 and TRBJ2-6; D remains ambiguous. The CDR3 totals 19 residues. The ends were cut back, 0 bases at V and 0 bases at J, with 15 bases in the middle. Germline V gives CDR1 SGHAT, CDR2 FQNNGV. The CDR3 region has the DNA TGTGCCAGCAGCTTAGATGTAGACCGGGTGAGCTCTGGGGCCAACGTCCTGACTTTC. Protein product: CASSLDVDRVSSGANVLTF.

The gene calls are TRBV28 and TRBJ1-2, with D possibly being TRBD1 (5 bases). The CDR3 spans 14 residues. In germline, CDR1 is MDHEN, CDR2 SYDVKM. Trimming took off 8 bases at V and 4 bases at J, with 17 bases between the two ends. In DNA form, the CDR3 reads TGTGCCAGCGGGTCCCAAACAGGTTTCTATGGCTACACCTTC. This codes for CASGSQTGFYGYTF.

The chain links TRBV5-6 to TRBJ1-3, with 7 bases aligning to TRBD1. The germline CDR1 and CDR2 sequences are SGHDT and YYEEEE. The ends lost 0 bases at V and 0 bases at J; junction bases unmatched: 6. CDR3 size: 17 residues. CDR3 DNA: TGTGCCAGCAGCTTGGAGGGACAGACCTCCTCTGGAAACACCATATATTTT. Encoded protein: CASSLEGQTSSGNTIYF.

This chain connects TRBV6-6 to TRBJ2-7; D is undetermined. V lost 10 bases and J 1 base, leaving 8 bases between the germline ends. In germline, CDR1 is MNHNY, CDR2 SVGAGI (reference sequence). The CDR3 is 11 amino acids. The DNA for the CDR3 is TGTGCCACGCAACAGTCCTACGAGCAGTACTTC. This translates into CATQQSYEQYF.

The table lists this clone with a few counts. The same CDR3 is also encoded by other DNA sequences in this sample. The chain has TRBV6-5 and TRBJ1-1; perhaps TRBD1 as D (6 bases). The length of the CDR3 is 14 residues. V dropped 5 bases and J dropped 0 bases, with 10 bases sitting between them. The germline V gene encodes CDR1 MNHEY and CDR2 SVGAGI. The CDR3 DNA reads TGTGCCAGCAGTGCCCAGGGGCTGAACACTGAAGCTTTCTTT. Its protein is CASSAQGLNTEAFF.

The V gene is TRBV2, the J gene TRBJ1-1; possibly TRBD1 for D (5 bases). The CDR3 spans 14 residues. The germline V and J ends were trimmed by 10 bases and 6 bases, with 21 bases remaining between them. CDR1 and CDR2 (germline): SNHLY, FYNNEI. The CDR3, as DNA: TGTGCCACCCGAACGAATCCCGCAGGGCCTGAAGCTTTCTTT. Protein: CATRTNPAGPEAFF.

The rearrangement links TRBV30 to TRBJ2-5; 7 bases are a match to TRBD1. The DNA end favors TRBJ2-7, so the J call may be wrong. The CDR3 contains 14 residues. The germline CDR1 and CDR2 sequences are GTSNPN and SVGIG (reference sequence). The CDR3 sequence: CAWSPGTVVYEQYF. CDR3 nucleotides: TGTGCCTGGAGTCCCGGGACAGTGGTGTACGAGCAGTACTTC.

The chain links TRBV2 to TRBJ1-5, with 8 positions matching TRBD1. The CDR3 spans 15 residues. The ends lost 6 bases at V and 5 bases at J; junction bases unmatched: 9. CDR1 SNHLY and CDR2 FYNNEI come from the germline V gene. CDR3 nucleotide sequence: TGTGCCAGCAGGCCGGGACAGGCGGATCATCAGCCCCAGCATTTT. This codes for CASRPGQADHQPQHF.

The chain employs TRBV11-2 and TRBJ2-5; a weak D match, TRBD1 (6 bases). CDR1 and CDR2 from the germline V gene are SGHAT and FQNNGV. The CDR3 sequence is 14 residues long. V gave up 7 bases and J gave up 1 base, with 13 bases separating them. In nucleotides, the CDR3 is TGTGCCAGCACAGTGGGGGCCCCCCAAGAGACCCAGTACTTC. This sequence encodes CASTVGAPQETQYF.

The sample holds many counts of this clone. This chain uses TRBV7-9 with TRBJ2-5, with D perhaps given as TRBD1 or TRBD2 (6 bases each). This CDR3 region has 14 residues. CDR1 and CDR2 (germline): SEHNR, FQNEAQ (reference sequence). V was shortened by 4 bases and J by 4 bases, with 13 bases between the two germline ends. The chain's CDR3 is CASSSRLGGETQYF. DNA of the CDR3: TGTGCCAGCAGCTCCAGACTAGGGGGAGAGACCCAGTACTTC.

This clone was counted a few times. This chain joins TRBV25-1 and TRBJ2-2; D is unclear. The length of the CDR3 is 15 residues. The V and J ends lost 2 bases and 1 base respectively, with 8 bases between them. Per germline, CDR1 MGHDK and CDR2 SYGVNS. For the CDR3, the DNA is TGTGCCAGCAGTGAAAATGCTCGGAACACCGGGGAGCTGTTTTTT. It yields the protein CASSENARNTGELFF. The full variable domain, rest sourced from reference TRBV25-1 and TRBJ2-2, is EADIYQTPRYLVIGTGKKITLECSQTMGHDKMYWYQQDPGMELHLIHYSYGVNSTEKGDLSSESTVSRIRTEHFPLTLESARPSHTSQYLCASSENARNTGELFFGEGSRLTVL.

The gene calls are TRBV27 and TRBJ2-1; no definite D call. Trimming took off 6 bases at V and 8 bases at J, with 17 bases between the two ends. CDR1 is MNHEY and CDR2 is SMNVEV in the germline V gene (reference sequence). This CDR3 spans 14 amino acids. The CDR3 reads CASRWQSHGDEQFF. The CDR3 DNA follows: TGTGCCAGCAGATGGCAGTCCCATGGGGATGAGCAGTTCTTC.

J is TRBJ2-5 and V is TRBV5-8; the D gene is possibly TRBD2 (6 bases). Germline V gene sequence: CDR1 SGHTS, CDR2 YDEGEE. The V end was cut by 6 bases, the J end by 5 bases, with 11 bases between. CDR3 length: 12 amino acids. The CDR3 reads CASTGGGETQYF. The DNA for the CDR3 is TGTGCCAGCACGGGTGGAGGGGAGACCCAGTACTTC.

The rearrangement joins TRBV28 to TRBJ1-3; 7 nucleotides match TRBD1. The ends lost 6 bases at V and 7 bases at J; junction bases unmatched: 9. Germline CDR1 reads MDHEN; CDR2 reads SYDVKM. This CDR3 contains 14 residues. CDR3 protein: CASREQGPRNTIYF. DNA for the CDR3: TGTGCCAGCAGGGAACAGGGGCCGAGGAACACCATATATTTT.